The 14 T cell receptor beta chains below come from one sample, sequenced in a study of blood T cell repertoires in COVID-19 (dated by TCRdb to the early 2020s). Libraries were constructed by the immunoSEQ multiplex PCR assay. TCRdb retrieved this table from immuneACCESS and kept in-frame rearrangements only. Not all clones are present; in checked studies, unresolved V genes account for under half, and no reason is known for the remainder. The sample table records under 200,000 clones; about 80% of these occur just once. The ten largest account for roughly 13% of the sample. What was sequenced was peripheral blood. The receptors shown here come from a man between 65 and 85 years old who had recovered from COVID-19.

The V and J genes are TRBV5-1 and TRBJ2-2, with 8 bases fitting TRBD1. Germline V gene data show CDR1 as SGHRS and CDR2 as YFSETQ. The CDR3 contains 15 residues. J was trimmed by 0 bases and V by 5 bases; bases with no gene match: 3. CDR3: CASSWTGSNTGELFF. CDR3 DNA: TGCGCCAGCAGTTGGACAGGGTCGAACACCGGGGAGCTGTTTTTT. Complete variable domain (other parts from reference TRBV5-1 and TRBJ2-2): KAGVTQTPRYLIKTRGQQVTLSCSPISGHRSVSWYQQTPGQGLQFLFEYFSETQRNKGNFPGRFSGRQFSNSRSEMNVSTLELGDSALYLCASSWTGSNTGELFFGEGSRLTVL.

The V call is TRBV5-1, the J call TRBJ1-1; D is possibly TRBD1 (6 bases). This CDR3 spans 13 amino acids. Germline CDR1 and CDR2: SGHRS and YFSETQ. Trimming removed 2 bases at V and 4 bases at J, with 9 bases between. As DNA, the CDR3 is TGCGCCAGCAGCTTCCAGGGGAGCACTGAAGCTTTCTTT. Amino acids: CASSFQGSTEAFF. Full variable domain (missing parts from reference TRBV5-1 and TRBJ1-1): KAGVTQTPRYLIKTRGQQVTLSCSPISGHRSVSWYQQTPGQGLQFLFEYFSETQRNKGNFPGRFSGRQFSNSRSEMNVSTLELGDSALYLCASSFQGSTEAFFGQGTRLTVV.

The gene calls are TRBV5-1 and TRBJ1-1, with TRBD1 identical over 7 bases. Germline V lookup: CDR1 SGHRS, CDR2 YFSETQ. V shed 5 bases and J 4 bases; nucleotides not matched to a gene: 5. The CDR3 spans 13 residues. The CDR3 loop is CASSYSGGTEAFF. In nucleotides, the CDR3 is TGCGCCAGCAGTTACTCAGGGGGCACTGAAGCTTTCTTT.

This clone was counted a few times. The CDR3 nucleotides read TGTGCCAGCAGGTCCCCTAGGACAGCCTCCTACGAGCAGTACTTC. It encodes CASRSPRTASYEQYF. The chain combines TRBV6-5 with TRBJ2-7; the D gene is possibly TRBD1 (6 bases). The CDR3 is 15 amino acids. The germline CDR1 and CDR2 sequences are MNHEY and SVGAGI. V was cut by 6 bases and J by 0 bases, with 15 bases left in between.

The chain is built from TRBV4-3 and TRBJ2-2; TRBD1 is a possible D gene (5 bases). From germline, CDR1 is LGHNA and CDR2 YSLEER. This CDR3 spans 20 amino acids. Trimming removed 0 bases from V and 0 bases from J, with 20 bases in between. The CDR3 protein is CASSQDRTPKRPANTGELFF. The DNA for the CDR3 is TGCGCCAGCAGCCAAGATCGGACACCCAAGAGGCCCGCGAACACCGGGGAGCTGTTTTTT.

The chain joins TRBV27 to TRBJ2-7; maybe TRBD1 (5 bases). CDR1 and CDR2 (germline): MNHEY, SMNVEV (reference sequence). This CDR3 contains 14 residues. V lost 6 bases and J 0 bases, leaving 12 bases between the germline ends. The DNA for the CDR3 is TGTGCCAGCAGACCCAGGGATAGCTCCTACGAGCAGTACTTC. It codes for CASRPRDSSYEQYF.

The V call is TRBV27, the J call TRBJ2-1; 12 positions match TRBD1. The CDR3 extends over 15 amino acids. The germline CDR1 and CDR2 sequences are MNHEY and SMNVEV (reference sequence). Trimming at V came to 2 bases and at J to 8 bases, leaving 4 bases not matched to a gene. As DNA, the CDR3 is TGTGCCAGCAGTTTACCGGGACAGGGGGCTGATGAGCAGTTCTTC. It specifies CASSLPGQGADEQFF.

V usage is TRBV29-1 and J usage is TRBJ2-1, with TRBD2 identical over 10 bases. The CDR3 contains 15 residues. V dropped 4 bases and J dropped 3; count of bases not matched to a gene: 6. The V gene's germline CDR1 is SQVTM and CDR2 ANQGSEA. In DNA form, the CDR3 reads TGCAGCGTTGGGACTAGCGGTCTTGTCTACAATGAGCAGTTCTTC. This gives the protein CSVGTSGLVYNEQFF.

The chain combines TRBV5-4 with TRBJ1-2; D gene ambiguous. V was cut by 4 bases and J by 0 bases, with 7 bases left in between. The CDR3 runs 13 residues. Germline loops: CDR1 SGHNT, CDR2 YYREEE (reference sequence). The CDR3 DNA sequence: TGTGCCAGCAGCCTCCCCGCTAACTATGGCTACACCTTC. Protein sequence: CASSLPANYGYTF.

The chain carries TRBV2 and TRBJ2-3; 9 bases align to TRBD1. The CDR3 is made up of 15 amino acids. The V gene's germline CDR1 is SNHLY and CDR2 FYNNEI. V shed 5 bases, J shed 3 bases, and the junction held 6 bases outside the gene matches. As DNA, the CDR3 is TGTGCCAGCAGTCCCTGGACAGGGGTAACAGATACGCAGTATTTT. Protein: CASSPWTGVTDTQYF.

The V and J genes are TRBV9 and TRBJ2-1; 9 nucleotides agree with TRBD1. V gave up 0 bases and J gave up 9 bases; unmatched junction bases: 7. The CDR3 contains 15 residues. Germline V gives CDR1 SGDLS, CDR2 YYNGEE. Here the CDR3 DNA reads TGTGCCAGCAGCGTAGAGGGACAGGGATCTTCTGAGCAGTTCTTC. Protein product: CASSVEGQGSSEQFF.

This clone appeared a few times. The J gene is TRBJ2-7, the V gene TRBV7-9; D unclear. Trimming pared 2 bases from V and 0 bases from J, leaving 8 bases between. The CDR3 is 14 amino acids. Germline V gene lookup returns CDR1 SEHNR and CDR2 FQNEAQ (reference sequence). The CDR3 nucleotides read TGTGCCAGCAGCTTATCGGCTAGCTCCTACGAGCAGTACTTC. This translates into CASSLSASSYEQYF.

The chain is built from TRBV5-4 and TRBJ2-1; 15 bases align to TRBD2. Trimming cost V 0 bases and J 0 bases; bases outside gene matches: 1. Germline loops: CDR1 SGHNT, CDR2 YYREEE (reference sequence). The CDR3 has 18 amino acids. The CDR3 DNA sequence: TGTGCCAGCAGCTTGGGGGGACTAGCGGGAGGCTCCTACAATGAGCAGTTCTTC. Encoded protein: CASSLGGLAGGSYNEQFF. The whole variable domain, filled in from reference TRBV5-4 and TRBJ2-1, reads ETGVTQSPTHLIKTRGQQVTLRCSSQSGHNTVSWYQQALGQGPQFIFQYYREEENGRGNFPPRFSGLQFPNYSSELNVNALELDDSALYLCASSLGGLAGGSYNEQFFGPGTRLTVL.

The chain uses TRBV5-6 and TRBJ1-5, with a tentative D call TRBD1 (5 bases). Germline loops: CDR1 SGHDT, CDR2 YYEEEE. The CDR3 spans 17 residues. The V end lost 1 base, the J end lost 2 bases, and 16 bases lay between the germline ends. In DNA form, the CDR3 reads TGTGCCAGCAGCTTGTACGCGGGGACCAGTGGCAATCAGCCCCAGCATTTT. It translates to CASSLYAGTSGNQPQHF.